A selection of T cell receptor beta chains follows, all from one sample in a study of blood T cell repertoires in COVID-19. The data were produced by immunoSEQ multiplex PCR, yet TCRdb's version contains in-frame clones alone and is incomplete. The sample carries a few hundred thousand clones, about nine tenths recorded once. The sequenced material came from peripheral blood. The receptors here all came from a woman in her fifties or sixties with COVID-19, enrolled during active disease. The CDR3 runs from the conserved cysteine through the conserved F or W. The order of the fields is CDR3 length, clone size, D gene, J gene, V gene, CDR3 DNA, CDR3 protein. A D gene is named only where the DNA matches it firmly. Some rows have no size entry. The others give once, few or many, or a class for an expanded clone.

>17|once|-|TRBJ1-2|TRBV30
TGTGCCTGGAGTTCCGTAGAGTTGACAGGCGATCTCTATGGCTACACCTTC
CAWSSVELTGDLYGYTF
>17|-|TRBD2|TRBJ2-3|TRBV7-2
TGTGCCAGCAGCTTAGCGGACGGGAGGGCCCGGGGAGATACGCAGTATTTT
CASSLADGRARGDTQYF
>16|once|TRBD2|TRBJ2-1|TRBV5-4
TGTGCCAGCAGCTTGCCCACTAGCGGTCCCACCCGGGAGCAGTTCTTC
CASSLPTSGPTREQFF
>16|once|-|TRBJ2-7|TRBV27
TGTGCCAGCAGTTTATCGGGCCCCTCGGATCCCTACGAGCAGTACTTC
CASSLSGPSDPYEQYF
>15|-|-|TRBJ2-2|TRBV28
TGTGCCAGCAGTCCGCGAGGGGGGGGCACCGGGGAGCTGTTTTTT
CASSPRGGGTGELFF
>14|-|TRBD1|TRBJ2-7|TRBV30
TGTGCCTGGACCCGAGGGGGCGGTGAATACGAGCAGTACTTC
CAWTRGGGEYEQYF
>13|-|-|TRBJ2-7|TRBV19
TGTGCCAGTAGTAGGCGACAGTCCTACGAGCAGTACTTC
CASSRRQSYEQYF
>13|-|-|TRBJ1-1|TRBV30
TGTGCCTGGAGTGTGCGAAGGAACACTGAAGCTTTCTTT
CAWSVRRNTEAFF
>18|-|-|TRBJ2-5|TRBV2
TGTGCCAGCAGTGACCGGGGGCTAGCGGTCTCTTCCGAGGAGACCCAGTACTTC
CASSDRGLAVSSEETQYF
>12|-|-|TRBJ2-5|TRBV30
TGTGCCTCACAGGGTCGGCAAGAGACCCAGTACTTC
CASQGRQETQYF
>14|-|-|TRBJ2-3|TRBV7-9
TGTGCCAGCAGCTTGAGTCAGGCCACAGATACGCAGTATTTT
CASSLSQATDTQYF
>15|-|-|TRBJ2-1|TRBV7-2
TGTGCCAGCGCCCCCGGGCAGGGCTCCTACAATGAGCAGTTCTTC
CASAPGQGSYNEQFF
>13|-|-|TRBJ2-1|TRBV7-9
TGTGCCAGCAGCCTTGCGGGCGCCGGTGAGCAGTTCTTC
CASSLAGAGEQFF
>15|-|TRBD1|TRBJ2-3|TRBV10-3
TGTGCCATCAGTGCTGACAGGGGGCCGACAGATACGCAGTATTTT
CAISADRGPTDTQYF
>18|-|TRBD1|TRBJ2-5|TRBV18
TGTGCCAGCTCACCCAGACAGGGGTCTTTTCCAGCGGGAGAGACCCAGTACTTC
CASSPRQGSFPAGETQYF
>13|-|-|TRBJ1-2|TRBV27
TGTGCCAGCAGTTTTGAGGGATTCTATGGCTACACCTTC
CASSFEGFYGYTF
>16|-|TRBD2|TRBJ2-7|TRBV5-1
TGCGCCAGCAGCTCACGTCCTAGCGGAGGGACCTACGAGCAGTACTTC
CASSSRPSGGTYEQYF
>13|-|-|TRBJ1-5|TRBV10-3
TGTGCCATCACCCCGGGGTTCAATCAGCCCCAGCATTTT
CAITPGFNQPQHF
>20|-|TRBD2|TRBJ2-1|TRBV5-1
TGCGCCAGCAGCTTACCTCTCGAAACTAGCGGGAGGGCCTTGGGTAATGAGCAGTTCTTC
CASSLPLETSGRALGNEQFF
>17|-|-|TRBJ1-3|TRBV11-2
TGTGCCAGCAGCTTAGCTGGGAGGGCGGCCTCTGGAAACACCATATATTTT
CASSLAGRAASGNTIYF
>14|-|TRBD1|TRBJ2-5|TRBV6-5
TGTGCCAGCAGTTTAACAGGGGGCAGAGAGACCCAGTACTTC
CASSLTGGRETQYF
>14|-|TRBD1|TRBJ2-7|TRBV6-5
TGTGCCAGCAGTAGGGGACAGGGCCCCTACGAGCAGTACTTC
CASSRGQGPYEQYF
>14|few|-|TRBJ1-2|TRBV28
TGTGCCAGCAGTTTCATACAGGGATACTATGGCTACACCTTC
CASSFIQGYYGYTF
>13|once|-|TRBJ1-1|TRBV19
TGTGCCAGTAGTTGGGGGCCGGGCACTGAAGCTTTCTTT
CASSWGPGTEAFF
>14|-|-|TRBJ2-2|TRBV6-4
TGTGCCAGCAATCAGGGTAGCCTCGCCGGGGAGCTGTTTTTT
CASNQGSLAGELFF
>14|-|-|TRBJ2-1|TRBV28
TGTGCCAGCAGGATACTAGGCAAATCTCGTGAGCAGTTCTTC
CASRILGKSREQFF
>14|-|-|TRBJ1-2|TRBV3-1/TRBV3-2
TGTGCCAGCAGCCAAGTGGCCAGTAACTATGGCTACACCTTC
CASSQVASNYGYTF
>13|-|-|TRBJ2-7|TRBV6-5
TGTGCCAGCAGCCCAGGGGTATCCTACGAGCAGTACTTC
CASSPGVSYEQYF
>16|-|-|TRBJ1-2|TRBV5-1
TGCGCCAGCAGCCCCCGGGCGCTGGCGGGTAACTATGGCTACACCTTC
CASSPRALAGNYGYTF
>15|-|-|TRBJ1-5|TRBV18
TGTGCCAGCTCAGAGAACAGGATTCGCAATCAGCCCCAGCATTTT
CASSENRIRNQPQHF
>14|-|TRBD1|TRBJ1-2|TRBV7-9
TGTGCCAGCAGCTTTCTGGACAGGTCCTATGGCTACACCTTC
CASSFLDRSYGYTF
>12|-|-|TRBJ2-1|TRBV7-9
TGTGCCAGCAGCTTAGGGCCGTATGAGCAGTTCTTC
CASSLGPYEQFF
>16|-|-|TRBJ1-5|TRBV2
TGTGCCAGCAGCCAGCGGGGCAGATATAGCAATCAGCCCCAGCATTTT
CASSQRGRYSNQPQHF
>15|-|-|TRBJ2-7|TRBV6-1
TGTGCCAGCAGTGAAGGTAGCGTCACCTCCTACGAGCAGTACTTC
CASSEGSVTSYEQYF
>13|-|TRBD1|TRBJ2-1|TRBV6-5
TGTGCCAGCAGGAATGACAGGGCGAGTGAGCAGTTCTTC
CASRNDRASEQFF
>13|few|-|TRBJ2-7|TRBV18
TGTGCCAGCTCACGGGTGGCCTCAGGGGAGCAGTACTTC
CASSRVASGEQYF
>19|-|-|TRBJ1-4|TRBV27
TGTGCCAGCAGTTTATCGGCTCCTACCTGGGGGGGGGCGGGTGAAAAACTGTTTTTT
CASSLSAPTWGGAGEKLFF
>16|-|-|TRBJ2-3|TRBV24-1
TGTGCCACCAGTGACGGCTCGCTGGGGCGCAAAGATACGCAGTATTTT
CATSDGSLGRKDTQYF
>18|-|-|TRBJ2-5|TRBV5-6
TGTGCCAGCAGCTTGATTTTTATGAGTGCGGGGGCTCGGGAGACCCAGTACTTC
CASSLIFMSAGARETQYF
>23|-|TRBD2|TRBJ2-2|TRBV10-1
TGCGCCAGCAGTGAGGGCGGGGAGGGGGGGAGACTAGCGGGAGTAACGAACACCGGGGAGCTGTTTTTT
CASSEGGEGGRLAGVTNTGELFF
>13|-|-|TRBJ2-7|TRBV7-3
TGTGCCAGCAGCTTAAACGGGGGCTACGAGCAGTACTTC
CASSLNGGYEQYF
>15|-|TRBD1|TRBJ1-2|TRBV5-1
TGCGCCAGCAGCTTGCAACGACAGGGTGTAGGCGGCTACACCTTC
CASSLQRQGVGGYTF
>14|-|-|TRBJ2-7|TRBV23-1
TGCGCCAGCAGTCAATCACGACAGGATAGAAGGCAGTACTTC
CASSQSRQDRRQYF
>13|once|-|TRBJ1-1|TRBV6-5
TGTGCCAGCAGTTACGGCCAAGTGCCTGAAGCTTTCTTT
CASSYGQVPEAFF
>12|-|-|TRBJ1-2|TRBV28
TGTGCCAGCAGTGCTCCCCCCGAGGCCTACACCTTC
CASSAPPEAYTF
>16|-|TRBD2|TRBJ2-7|TRBV5-4
TGTGCCAGCACGGGCGGGAGCGGGAGTCTCTCCTACGAGCAGTACTTC
CASTGGSGSLSYEQYF